The 8 T cell receptor beta chains reported below all come from one sample, sequenced in a study of blood T cell repertoires in COVID-19. The protocol was immunoSEQ multiplex PCR, while the TCRdb copy is restricted to in-frame clones and leaves out a portion. Here the sample spans about 160,000 clones, approximately 88% being singletons. Sequenced: peripheral blood. These receptors all stem from a woman aged 60-70 years who had recovered from COVID-19.

The rearrangement joins TRBV10-3 to TRBJ1-1, with a weak D call TRBD1 (5 bases). Trimming shortened V by 6 bases and J by 3 bases, and 8 bases separated the two germline ends. The germline gives CDR1 ENHRY, CDR2 SYGVKD. The CDR3 is made up of 12 amino acids. CDR3 protein: CAIRGQDTEAFF. CDR3 nucleotides: TGTGCCATCAGGGGGCAGGACACTGAAGCTTTCTTT.

J is TRBJ1-3 and V is TRBV28; TRBD1 is a possible D gene (6 bases). With 11 bases removed from V and 4 bases from J, the gap between germline ends came to 18 bases. There are 14 residues in the CDR3. The germline gives CDR1 MDHEN, CDR2 SYDVKM. CDR3 region: CAVVGGAQGNTIYF. CDR3 DNA: TGTGCCGTAGTAGGGGGGGCACAGGGAAACACCATATATTTT.

The chain combines TRBV7-9 with TRBJ1-6, with a weak D call TRBD1 (6 bases). Germline loops: CDR1 SEHNR, CDR2 FQNEAQ (reference sequence). Trimming removed 1 base from V and 3 bases from J, with 7 bases in between. The CDR3 loop spans 15 amino acids. The CDR3 protein is CASSLGDNYNSPLHF. In DNA, the CDR3 is TGTGCCAGCAGCTTAGGGGACAACTATAATTCACCCCTCCACTTT.

The genes are TRBV28 and TRBJ1-2, with TRBD1 matching over 9 bases. Germline V lookup: CDR1 MDHEN, CDR2 SYDVKM. Losses at the gene ends were 5 bases for V and 9 bases for J; bases not matched to a gene: 10. This CDR3 region has 14 residues. The DNA for the CDR3 is TGTGCCAGCAGTCCCCAGGACAGGGGATTCAGCTACACCTTC. Protein: CASSPQDRGFSYTF.

The chain recombines TRBV28 with TRBJ2-2; 11 bases agree with TRBD1. Losses at the gene ends were 5 bases for V and 7 bases for J; bases not matched to a gene: 3. CDR1 is MDHEN and CDR2 is SYDVKM in the germline V gene. CDR3 size: 14 residues. The CDR3 spells CASSGQGAGGELFF. The CDR3 nucleotides read TGTGCCAGCAGTGGACAGGGGGCCGGCGGGGAGCTGTTTTTT. The entire variable domain, with the rest obtained from reference TRBV28 and TRBJ2-2, is as follows: DVKVTQSSRYLVKRTGEKVFLECVQDMDHENMFWYRQDPGLGLRLIYFSYDVKMKEKGDIPEGYSVSREKKERFSLILESASTNQTSMYLCASSGQGAGGELFFGEGSRLTVL.

The chain joins TRBV11-2 to TRBJ2-3; TRBD2 matches 7 bases. This CDR3 has 15 amino acids. V shed 5 bases and J 2 bases; nucleotides not matched to a gene: 7. Germline V lookup: CDR1 SGHAT, CDR2 FQNNGV. The CDR3 region is CASSGEGANTDTQYF. The CDR3 DNA follows: TGTGCCAGCAGCGGGGAGGGAGCCAACACAGATACGCAGTATTTT.

The CDR3, as DNA: TGTGCCAGTAGTGACACCGGATACTATGGCTACACCTTC. Translated: CASSDTGYYGYTF. This chain connects TRBV19 to TRBJ1-2; no clear D gene. The CDR3 has 13 amino acids. Germline V CDR1 and CDR2: LNHDA, SQIVND (reference sequence). The V and J ends lost 5 bases and 3 bases respectively, with 10 bases between them. The variable domain in full, with the rest retrieved from reference TRBV19 and TRBJ1-2, is DGGITQSPKYLFRKEGQNVTLSCEQNLNHDAMYWYRQDPGQGLRLIYYSQIVNDFQKGDIAEGYSVSREKKESFPLTVTSAQKNPTAFYLCASSDTGYYGYTFGSGTRLTVV.

The chain carries TRBV4-1 and TRBJ1-2; perhaps TRBD1 as D (6 bases). The length of the CDR3 is 16 residues. Germline V gene data show CDR1 as MGHRA and CDR2 as YSYEKL. V lost 0 bases, J lost 5 bases, and 16 bases lay in between. CDR3 coding DNA: TGCGCCAGCAGCCAAGAGGGTCGGGGGGCTTGGTATGGCTACACCTTC. This codes for CASSQEGRGAWYGYTF.